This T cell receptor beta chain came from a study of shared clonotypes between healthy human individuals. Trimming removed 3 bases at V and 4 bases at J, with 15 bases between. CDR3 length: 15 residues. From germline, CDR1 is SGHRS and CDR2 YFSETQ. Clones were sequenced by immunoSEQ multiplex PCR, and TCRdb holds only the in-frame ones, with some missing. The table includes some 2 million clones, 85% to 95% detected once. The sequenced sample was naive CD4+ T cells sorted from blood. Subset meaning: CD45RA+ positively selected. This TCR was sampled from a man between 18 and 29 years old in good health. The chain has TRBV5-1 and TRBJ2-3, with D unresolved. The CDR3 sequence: CASSSPSGIADTQYF. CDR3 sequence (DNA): TGCGCCAGCAGCTCTCCTTCTGGGATAGCAGATACGCAGTATTTT.